This TCR beta chain was captured by sequencing in a study of shared clonotypes between healthy human individuals. This clone appeared a single time. Trimming took off 7 bases at V and 4 bases at J, with 13 bases between the two ends. This CDR3 comprises 13 residues. Per germline, CDR1 ENHRY and CDR2 SYGVKD. The protocol was immunoSEQ multiplex PCR, while the TCRdb copy is restricted to in-frame clones and leaves out a portion. Among about 1 million clones listed, approximately 68% were seen once. Material for sequencing was memory CD4+ T cells sorted from blood. Regarding subset: CD45RA-negative fraction. The TCR was taken from a man between 18 and 29 years old in good health. V is TRBV10-3 and J is TRBJ2-5, with D perhaps assigned TRBD1 or TRBD2 (6 bases each). The CDR3 coding sequence is TGTGCCATCAATCGGGGGCCTGGAGAGACCCAGTACTTC. The encoded protein is CAINRGPGETQYF.